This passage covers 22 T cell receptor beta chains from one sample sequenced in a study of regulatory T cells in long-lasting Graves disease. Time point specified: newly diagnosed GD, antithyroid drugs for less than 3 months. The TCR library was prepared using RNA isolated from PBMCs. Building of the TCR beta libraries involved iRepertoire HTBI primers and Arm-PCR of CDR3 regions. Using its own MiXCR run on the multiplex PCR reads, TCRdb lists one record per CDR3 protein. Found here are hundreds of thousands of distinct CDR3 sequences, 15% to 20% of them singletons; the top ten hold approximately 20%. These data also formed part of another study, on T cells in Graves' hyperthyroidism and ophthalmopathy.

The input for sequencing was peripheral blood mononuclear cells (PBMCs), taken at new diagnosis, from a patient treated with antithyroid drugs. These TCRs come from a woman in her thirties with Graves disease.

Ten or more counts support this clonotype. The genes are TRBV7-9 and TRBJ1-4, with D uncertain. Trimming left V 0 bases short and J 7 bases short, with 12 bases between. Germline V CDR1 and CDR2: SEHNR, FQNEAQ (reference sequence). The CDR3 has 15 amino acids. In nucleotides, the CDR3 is TGTGCCAGCAGCTTAGCGCTAGGAGGCCCTGAAAAACTGTTTTTT. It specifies CASSLALGGPEKLFF.

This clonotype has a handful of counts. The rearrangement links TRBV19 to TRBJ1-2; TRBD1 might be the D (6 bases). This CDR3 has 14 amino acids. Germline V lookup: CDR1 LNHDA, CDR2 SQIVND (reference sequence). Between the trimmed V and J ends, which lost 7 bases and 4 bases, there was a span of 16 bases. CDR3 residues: CASTRTENRYGYTF. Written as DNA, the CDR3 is TGTGCCAGTACCCGGACAGAAAACCGCTATGGCTACACCTTC.

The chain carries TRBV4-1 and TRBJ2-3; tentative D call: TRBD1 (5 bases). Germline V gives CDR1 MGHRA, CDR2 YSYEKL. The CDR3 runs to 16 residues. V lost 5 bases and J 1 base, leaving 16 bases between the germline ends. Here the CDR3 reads CASSYRIGFGTDTQYF. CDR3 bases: TGCGCCAGCAGCTACAGGATCGGATTTGGCACAGATACGCAGTATTTT.

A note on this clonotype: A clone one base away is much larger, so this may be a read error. CDR3 in amino acids: CASSLTGLARSRANVLTF. The CDR3 bases are TGTGCCAGCAGCTTAACGGGACTAGCCAGGTCTAGGGCCAACGTCCTGACTTTC. The chain couples TRBV7-3 to TRBJ2-6; TRBD2 matches at 9 bases. The germline V gene has CDR1 SGHTA and CDR2 FQGTGA. The CDR3 is 18 residues long. J gave up 5 bases and V 0 bases, and 8 bases lay outside the gene matches.

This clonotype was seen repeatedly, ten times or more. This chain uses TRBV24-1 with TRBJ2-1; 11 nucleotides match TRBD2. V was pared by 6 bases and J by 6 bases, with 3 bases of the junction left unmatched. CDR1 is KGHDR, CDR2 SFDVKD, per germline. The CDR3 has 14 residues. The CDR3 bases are TGTGCCACCAGTCTAGCGGGAGGTCTCAATGAGCAGTTCTTC. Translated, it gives CATSLAGGLNEQFF.

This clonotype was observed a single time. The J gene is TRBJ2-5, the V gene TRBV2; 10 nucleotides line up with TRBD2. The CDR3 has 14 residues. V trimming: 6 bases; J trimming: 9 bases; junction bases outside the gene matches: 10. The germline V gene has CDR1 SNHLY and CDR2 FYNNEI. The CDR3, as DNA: TGTGCCAGCAGGGAGGCTAGCGGGGGACTGGCCCAGTACTTC. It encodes CASREASGGLAQYF.

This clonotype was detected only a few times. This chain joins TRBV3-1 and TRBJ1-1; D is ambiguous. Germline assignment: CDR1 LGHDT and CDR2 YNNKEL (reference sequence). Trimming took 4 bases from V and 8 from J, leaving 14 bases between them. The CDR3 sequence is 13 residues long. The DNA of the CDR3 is TGTGCCAGCAGCCCTTCCCCTAGAGCAGAAGCTTTCTTT. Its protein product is CASSPSPRAEAFF.

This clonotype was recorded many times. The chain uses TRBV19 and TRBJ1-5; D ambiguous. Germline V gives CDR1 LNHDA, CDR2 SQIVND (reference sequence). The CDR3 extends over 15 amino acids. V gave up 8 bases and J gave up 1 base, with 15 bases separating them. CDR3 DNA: TGTGCCAGTGGACTATGGTTAGAGAGCAATCAGCCCCAGCATTTT. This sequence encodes CASGLWLESNQPQHF.

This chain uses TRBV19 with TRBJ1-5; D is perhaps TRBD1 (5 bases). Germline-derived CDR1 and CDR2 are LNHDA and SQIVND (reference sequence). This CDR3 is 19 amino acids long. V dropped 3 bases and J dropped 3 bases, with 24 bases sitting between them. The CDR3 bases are TGTGCCAGTAGTATTAAAACCCTTCGTGTTGGGGCAGTCAATCAGCCCCAGCATTTT. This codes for CASSIKTLRVGAVNQPQHF.

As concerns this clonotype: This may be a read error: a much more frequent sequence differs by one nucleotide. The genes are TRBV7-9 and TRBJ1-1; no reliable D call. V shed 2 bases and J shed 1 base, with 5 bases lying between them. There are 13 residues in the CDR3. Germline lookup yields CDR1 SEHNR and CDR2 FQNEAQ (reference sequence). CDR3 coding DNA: TGTGCCAGCAGCTTAAAACAGAACACTGAAGCTTTCTTT. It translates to CASSLKQNTEAFF.

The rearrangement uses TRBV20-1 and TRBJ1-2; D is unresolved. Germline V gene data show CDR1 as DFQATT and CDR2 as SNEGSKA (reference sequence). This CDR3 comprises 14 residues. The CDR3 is CSVPGTIANYGYTF. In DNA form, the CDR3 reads TGCAGCGTCCCAGGAACTATTGCTAACTATGGCTACACCTTC.

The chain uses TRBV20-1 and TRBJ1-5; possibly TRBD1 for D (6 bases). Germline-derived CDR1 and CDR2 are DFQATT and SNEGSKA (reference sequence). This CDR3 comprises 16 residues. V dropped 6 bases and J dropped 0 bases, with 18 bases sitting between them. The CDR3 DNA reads TGCAGTGCCCGCTTGGGGGGGGCCTTTAGCAATCAGCCCCAGCATTTT. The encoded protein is CSARLGGAFSNQPQHF.

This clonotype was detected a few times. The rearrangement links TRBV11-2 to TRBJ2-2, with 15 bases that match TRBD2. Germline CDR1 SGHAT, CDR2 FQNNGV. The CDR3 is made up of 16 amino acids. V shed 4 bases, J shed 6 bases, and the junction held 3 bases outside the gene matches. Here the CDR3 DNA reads TGTGCCAGCAGCTGGGGACTAGCGGGAGGTCCCGGGGAGCTGTTTTTT. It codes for CASSWGLAGGPGELFF.

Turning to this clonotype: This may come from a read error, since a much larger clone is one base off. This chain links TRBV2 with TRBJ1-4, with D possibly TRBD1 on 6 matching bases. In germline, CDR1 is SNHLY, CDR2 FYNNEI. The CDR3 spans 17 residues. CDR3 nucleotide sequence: TGTGCCAGCAGTGACAGGGGCATTTCCCCTAAGGATGAAAAACTGCTTTTT. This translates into CASSDRGISPKDEKLLF.

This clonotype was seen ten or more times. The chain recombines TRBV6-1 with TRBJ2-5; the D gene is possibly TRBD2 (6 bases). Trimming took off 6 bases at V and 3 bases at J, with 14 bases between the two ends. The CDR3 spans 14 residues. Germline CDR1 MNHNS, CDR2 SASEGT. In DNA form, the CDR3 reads TGTGCCAGCAGCCCGTTAGGGACTGAAGAGACCCAGTACTTC. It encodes CASSPLGTEETQYF.

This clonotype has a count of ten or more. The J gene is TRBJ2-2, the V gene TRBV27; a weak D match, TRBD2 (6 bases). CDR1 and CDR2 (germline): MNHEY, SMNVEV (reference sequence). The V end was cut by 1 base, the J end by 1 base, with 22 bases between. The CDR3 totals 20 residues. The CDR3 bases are TGTGCCAGCAGTTTATTGGCTTACGGGGGAAGGGTCGTGAACACCGGGGAGCTGTTTTTT. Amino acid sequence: CASSLLAYGGRVVNTGELFF.

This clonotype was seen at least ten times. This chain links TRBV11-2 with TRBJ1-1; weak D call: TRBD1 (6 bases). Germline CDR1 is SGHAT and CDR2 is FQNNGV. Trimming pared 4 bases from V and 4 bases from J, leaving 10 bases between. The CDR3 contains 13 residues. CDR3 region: CASSYRVGTEAFF. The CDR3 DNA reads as TGTGCCAGCAGCTACAGGGTCGGCACTGAAGCTTTCTTT.

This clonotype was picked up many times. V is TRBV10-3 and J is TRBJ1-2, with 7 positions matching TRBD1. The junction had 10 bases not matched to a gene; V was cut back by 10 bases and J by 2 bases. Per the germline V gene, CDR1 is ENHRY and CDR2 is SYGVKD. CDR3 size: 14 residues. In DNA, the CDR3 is TGTGCCACCCTAGACAGGGTGAACAACTATGGCTACACCTTC. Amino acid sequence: CATLDRVNNYGYTF.

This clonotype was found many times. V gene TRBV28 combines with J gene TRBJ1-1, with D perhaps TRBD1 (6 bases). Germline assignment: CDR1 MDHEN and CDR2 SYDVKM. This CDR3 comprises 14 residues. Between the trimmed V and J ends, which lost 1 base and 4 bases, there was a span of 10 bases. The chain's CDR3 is CASSLYGGATEAFF. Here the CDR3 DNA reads TGTGCCAGCAGTTTATATGGGGGCGCCACTGAAGCTTTCTTT.

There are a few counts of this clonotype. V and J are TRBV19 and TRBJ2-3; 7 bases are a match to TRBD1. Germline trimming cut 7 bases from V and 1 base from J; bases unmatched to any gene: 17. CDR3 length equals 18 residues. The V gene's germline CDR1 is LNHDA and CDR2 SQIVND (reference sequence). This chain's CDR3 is CASTSGTVYWVRTDTQYF. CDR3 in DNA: TGTGCCAGTACCTCCGGGACAGTTTACTGGGTTCGCACAGATACGCAGTATTTT.

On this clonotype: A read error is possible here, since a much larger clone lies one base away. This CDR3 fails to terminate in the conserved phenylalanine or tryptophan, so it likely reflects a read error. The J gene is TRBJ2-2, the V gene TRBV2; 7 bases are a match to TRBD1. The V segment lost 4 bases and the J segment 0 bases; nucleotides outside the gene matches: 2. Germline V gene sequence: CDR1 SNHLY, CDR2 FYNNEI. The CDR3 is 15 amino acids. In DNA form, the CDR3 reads TGTGCCAGCAGTGGGGACAGCCCGAACACCGGGGAGCTGTTTCTT. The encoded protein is CASSGDSPNTGELFL.

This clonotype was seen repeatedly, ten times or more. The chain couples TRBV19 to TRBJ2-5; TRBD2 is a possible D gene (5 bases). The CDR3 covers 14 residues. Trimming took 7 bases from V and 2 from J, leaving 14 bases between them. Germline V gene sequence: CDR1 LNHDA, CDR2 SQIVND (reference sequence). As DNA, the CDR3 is TGTGCCAGTATGGCGATCGGGGTACAAGAGACCCAGTACTTC. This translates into CASMAIGVQETQYF.